This T cell receptor beta chain was observed in a study of Graves' ophthalmopathy and Graves' hyperthyroidism. There are a few counts of this clonotype. Hyperthyroidism was new, under 2 months, in patients aged 18 to 65. Physicians reached a diagnosis by relying on clinical symptoms, serum thyroxine, TRAb, thyroid ultrasound and orbital computed tomography. RNA transcripts provided the template for amplifying TCR beta CDR3 regions. HTBI primers primed a first-round RT-PCR, and a second-round multiplex PCR followed. TCRdb reanalysed the multiplex PCR reads using MiXCR and keeps one entry per CDR3 protein. The sample lists around 1,200,000 distinct CDR3 sequences, about 36% occurring once. This CDR3 region has 16 residues. Trimming pared 5 bases from V and 2 bases from J, leaving 18 bases between. Germline loops: CDR1 SEHNR, CDR2 FQNEAQ (reference sequence).

This chain uses TRBV7-9 with TRBJ1-1; no clear D gene. The TCR originated in an adult man with Graves' hyperthyroidism. Sequenced input: peripheral blood or thyroid tissue (not recorded which). CDR3 sequence: CASSQASPFYNTEAFF. The DNA of the CDR3 is TGTGCCAGCAGCCAAGCCAGCCCCTTTTACAACACTGAAGCTTTCTTT.